This T cell receptor beta chain was captured by sequencing in a study of quantifying T cell responses using KT2 cells. Whole-study context: cDNA was made from DNase-treated RNA using alpha and beta constant primers. The second PCR was a qPCR stopped at a predetermined fluorescence threshold. Study observations and caveats: Detection of KT2 sequences held at the lowest tested level, about one cell per 100,000 PBMC.

Unfractionated PBMC were spiked with known numbers of KT2 clone cells. Different KT2-to-PBMC ratios were created with a constant PBMC count. Points on this clonotype: Antigen unknown.

A single-stranded UMI oligo with SP2 sequence was ligated to cDNA 3' ends. An equimolar mix of RC1.1 and RC1.2 primed the beta chain across TRBC1 and TRBC2. TCRdb called the UMI-ligation and nested PCR reads again in MiXCR, with one record for every CDR3 protein. The sample has approximately 46,000 distinct CDR3 sequences, around a tenth seen once. Germline V gene sequence: CDR1 SQVTM, CDR2 ANQGSEA. V was clipped by 3 bases and J by 3 bases, with 10 bases between them. The CDR3 contains 13 residues. Source material: PBMCs spiked with cells of the T cell clone KT2. The chain carries TRBV29-1 and TRBJ2-3; TRBD1 or TRBD2 may be the D gene (5 bases each). The TCR sequence derives from a human donor. The CDR3 coding sequence is TGCAGCGTTGAGGGGGACGGGACAGATACGCAGTATTTT. It is translated as CSVEGDGTDTQYF.